The next 31 T cell receptor beta chains were all read from a single sample in a study of blood T cells in healthy people across ages (dated by TCRdb to between 2014 and 2017). The receptor library was made with 5' RACE. The instrument given in TCRdb is Illumina HiSeq 2500. A second PCR of 7 to 11 cycles was performed with a sample-barcoded 5' primer and a J-beta primer mix. TCRdb reworked the public reads: Q25 trimming with fastp, MiXCR clone assembly, productive beta chains retained. Rows are combined by CDR3 protein, so each entry shows the most common genes and DNA. The table for this sample lists roughly 1,100,000 distinct CDR3 sequences; under 30% of them were counted only once. In total, the top ten clones hold about 0.72% of the sample. The sample was also linked to a second study, of T cells of mothers and their children.

Sequences were obtained from blood. These receptors were collected from a girl aged 2-9 years in good health.

This clonotype has more than one count but fewer than ten. This sequence joins TRBV12-3 or TRBV12-4 and TRBJ1-2; D is unclear. This CDR3 is built from 14 residues. Trimming stripped 8 bases from V and 1 base from J, with 14 bases between. The CDR3 reads CASGLDGLNYGYTF. The CDR3 DNA sequence: TGTGCCAGCGGTCTGGACGGTCTTAACTATGGCTACACCTTC.

This clonotype came up a few times. This chain uses TRBV7-9 with TRBJ2-3; D is uncertain. The V and J ends lost 5 bases and 6 bases respectively, with 12 bases between them. CDR3 size: 13 residues. Per the germline V gene, CDR1 is SEHNR and CDR2 is FQNEAQ (reference sequence). The CDR3 sequence is CASSPTARDTQYF. The CDR3 nucleotides read TGTGCCAGCAGCCCAACAGCACGGGATACGCAGTATTTT.

This rearrangement joins TRBV5-1 to TRBJ2-6; 7 positions match TRBD2. The V and J ends lost 4 bases and 4 bases, in that order; junction bases with no gene match: 5. Germline CDR1 SGHRS, CDR2 YFSETQ. The CDR3 totals 15 residues. In nucleotides, the CDR3 is TGCGCCAGCAGCGGGGGGGTACGCGGGGCCAACGTCCTGACTTTC. It codes for CASSGGVRGANVLTF.

The rearrangement uses TRBV5-1 and TRBJ2-1; D gene uncertain. Germline CDR1 is SGHRS and CDR2 is YFSETQ. Trimming took off 7 bases at V and 10 bases at J, with 15 bases between the two ends. This CDR3 comprises 12 residues. CDR3 in amino acids: CASYIWAREQFF. Here the CDR3 DNA reads TGCGCCAGCTACATCTGGGCGAGGGAGCAGTTCTTC.

This clonotype was observed a handful of times. Mismatch with germline at one junction end may stem from a read error. The chain has TRBV13 and TRBJ1-1; D remains unclear. The length of the CDR3 is 12 residues. Germline V gene lookup returns CDR1 PRHDT and CDR2 FYEKMQ (reference sequence). CDR3: CASSMGNTGAFF. The CDR3, as DNA: TGTGCCAGCAGCATGGGGAACACTGGAGCTTTCTTT. Full variable domain (outside the CDR3, taken from reference TRBV13 and TRBJ1-1): AAGVIQSPRHLIKEKRETATLKCYPIPRHDTVYWYQQGPGQDPQFLISFYEKMQSDKGSIPDRFSAQQFSDYHSELNMSSLELGDSALYFCASSMGNTGAFFGQGTRLTVV.

The rearrangement links TRBV7-8 to TRBJ2-3, with D perhaps matching TRBD1 (5 bases). The CDR3 totals 15 residues. Germline-derived CDR1 and CDR2 are SGHVS and FQNEAQ. The V and J ends lost 8 bases and 4 bases respectively, with 19 bases between them. CDR3 residues: CASFRTQGLADTQYF. CDR3 coding DNA: TGTGCCAGCTTTAGGACGCAGGGTCTGGCAGATACGCAGTATTTT.

The J gene is TRBJ1-1, the V gene TRBV28; D unclear. This CDR3 is built from 19 residues. Trimming pared 2 bases from V and 1 base from J, leaving 23 bases between. Per germline, CDR1 MDHEN and CDR2 SYDVKM. Written as DNA, the CDR3 is TGTGCCAGCAGTTTAGGTCCACGGAGAACCGGGGAACGGAACACTGAAGCTTTCTTT. It is translated as CASSLGPRRTGERNTEAFF.

The V gene is TRBV5-4, the J gene TRBJ2-5; 8 bases fit TRBD1. The ends lost 4 bases at V and 4 bases at J; junction bases unmatched: 9. Germline CDR1 SGHNT, CDR2 YYREEE (reference sequence). The CDR3 sequence is 15 residues long. CDR3 in amino acids: CASSVGQVEIETQYF. The CDR3 DNA sequence: TGTGCCAGCAGCGTGGGACAGGTTGAGATAGAGACCCAGTACTTC.

J is TRBJ1-2 and V is TRBV10-3, with D tentatively TRBD1 (6 bases). Germline CDR1 ENHRY, CDR2 SYGVKD. Trimming removed 3 bases from V and 4 bases from J, with 18 bases in between. This CDR3 contains 16 residues. The CDR3 protein is CAISDPTGHRIYGYTF. The CDR3, as DNA: TGTGCCATCAGTGATCCGACGGGACATCGGATCTATGGCTACACCTTC.

This clonotype showed up just a few times. The chain joins TRBV9 to TRBJ1-2; unclear D gene. The CDR3 totals 14 residues. V lost 0 bases, J lost 5 bases, and 11 bases lay in between. Germline loops: CDR1 SGDLS, CDR2 YYNGEE. The CDR3 DNA reads TGTGCCAGCAGCGTAGAAGGAGGGCAATATGGCTACACCTTC. Amino acids: CASSVEGGQYGYTF.

This chain connects TRBV12-3 or TRBV12-4 to TRBJ1-5; TRBD1 might be the D (5 bases). Trimming took 6 bases from V and 3 from J, leaving 15 bases between them. The CDR3 has 15 residues. For the CDR3, the DNA is TGTGCCAGCAGCTCTCCGCAGGGCTTCAATCAGCCCCAGCATTTT. Protein sequence: CASSSPQGFNQPQHF.

This clonotype was seen a handful of times. This chain connects TRBV20-1 to TRBJ1-1; no definite D call. The ends were cut back, 3 bases at V and 4 bases at J, with 18 bases in the middle. CDR1 and CDR2 (germline): DFQATT, SNEGSKA (reference sequence). The CDR3 is 15 residues long. CDR3 sequence (DNA): TGCAGTGCTAGGCCCGATCCTGATCCGAGCACTGAAGCTTTCTTT. This codes for CSARPDPDPSTEAFF.

The rearrangement uses TRBV27 and TRBJ1-4; a possible D gene is TRBD1 (5 bases). Trimming removed 5 bases at V and 7 bases at J, with 11 bases between. The CDR3 contains 13 residues. Per the germline V gene, CDR1 is MNHEY and CDR2 is SMNVEV (reference sequence). The CDR3 sequence: CASSDRAGEKLFF. DNA of the CDR3: TGTGCCAGCAGTGACAGAGCGGGTGAAAAACTGTTTTTT.

This chain joins TRBV5-1 and TRBJ1-2, with TRBD1 matching over 8 bases. This CDR3 comprises 14 residues. Germline-derived CDR1 and CDR2 are SGHRS and YFSETQ. Trimming removed 1 base from V and 7 bases from J; junction bases left unmatched: 6. As DNA, the CDR3 is TGCGCCAGCAGCTTGACAGGGGGTAATTCTGGCTACACCTTC. Its protein is CASSLTGGNSGYTF.

The rearrangement joins TRBV4-1 to TRBJ2-7; either TRBD1 or TRBD2 may fit D (7 bases each). The germline V gene has CDR1 MGHRA and CDR2 YSYEKL. With 1 base removed from V and 3 bases from J, the gap between germline ends came to 19 bases. The CDR3 extends over 17 amino acids. CDR3 in amino acids: CASSQGGAGGGRYEQYF. In DNA, the CDR3 is TGCGCCAGCAGCCAAGGTGGGGCAGGGGGGGGACGCTACGAGCAGTACTTC.

This clonotype was picked up a small number of times. The chain recombines TRBV4-3 with TRBJ2-3; D is undetermined. Deletions cut 0 bases from V and 5 bases from J, with 9 bases between. The CDR3 spans 14 residues. The V gene's germline CDR1 is LGHNA and CDR2 YSLEER. The CDR3 DNA sequence: TGCGCCAGCAGCCAAGATCTCGGCAAAGATACGCAGTATTTT. This translates into CASSQDLGKDTQYF.

The DNA for the CDR3 is TGCAGCGTAAACCGGGGGGGCCGGGAGACCCAGTACTTC. Amino acids: CSVNRGGRETQYF. The rearrangement joins TRBV29-1 to TRBJ2-5; TRBD2 matches 8 bases. Germline CDR1 and CDR2: SQVTM and ANQGSEA. V gave up 6 bases and J gave up 5 bases; unmatched junction bases: 8. CDR3 length equals 13 residues. Full variable domain (rest looked up from reference TRBV29-1 and TRBJ2-5): SAVISQKPSRDICQRGTSLTIQCQVDSQVTMMFWYRQQPGQSLTLIATANQGSEATYESGFVIDKFPISRPNLTFSTLTVSNMSPEDSSIYLCSVNRGGRETQYFGPGTRLLVL.

Only a few counts were recorded for this clonotype. The chain joins TRBV29-1 to TRBJ2-2; no definite D call. The V end lost 0 bases, the J end lost 4 bases, and 3 bases lay between the germline ends. The CDR3 length is 12 residues. Germline V CDR1 and CDR2: SQVTM, ANQGSEA. The DNA of the CDR3 is TGCAGCGTTGAAGATAGCACCGGGGAGCTGTTTTTT. Protein product: CSVEDSTGELFF.

The chain carries TRBV15 and TRBJ2-5, with unresolved D. Germline CDR1 LNHNV, CDR2 YYDKDF (reference sequence). The V and J ends lost 0 bases and 2 bases respectively, with 7 bases between them. The CDR3 runs 14 residues. This CDR3 reads CATSRDLLQETQYF. CDR3 bases: TGTGCCACCAGCAGAGACCTCTTACAAGAGACCCAGTACTTC.

This chain joins TRBV14 and TRBJ2-5, with TRBD1 as a possible D gene (6 bases). The J call may be faulty, since TRBJ2-1 better matches the DNA end. CDR1 and CDR2 (germline): SGHDN, FVKESK. This CDR3 region has 16 residues. CDR3: CASSPPGAGRDNEQFF. Written as DNA, the CDR3 is TGTGCCAGCAGCCCCCCAGGGGCCGGTAGGGACAATGAGCAGTTCTTC.

This clonotype was counted only a few times. This rearrangement joins TRBV6-5 to TRBJ1-2; D is uncertain. The CDR3 contains 13 residues. V was trimmed by 8 bases and J by 5 bases, leaving 15 bases between them. Germline V gene sequence: CDR1 MNHEY, CDR2 SVGAGI. DNA of the CDR3: TGTGCCAGCTCCCAGGTCCAATTTTATGGCTACACCTTC. This sequence encodes CASSQVQFYGYTF.

Ten or more counts support this clonotype. The V gene is TRBV14, the J gene TRBJ2-5; TRBD2 matches at 12 bases. The J call may be wrong; the DNA end is better matched by TRBJ2-1. Germline assignment: CDR1 SGHDN and CDR2 FVKESK. The CDR3 has 15 residues. The CDR3, as DNA: TGTGCCAGCAGCCATCGACTAGCGGGAGTCAATGAGCAGTTCTTC. Protein product: CASSHRLAGVNEQFF.

V usage is TRBV12-3 or TRBV12-4 and J usage is TRBJ2-5; D call uncertain. The CDR3 has 12 amino acids. V lost 3 bases and J lost 9, with 11 bases in between. The CDR3 loop reads CASSFDPLPQYF. Written as DNA, the CDR3 is TGTGCCAGCAGTTTCGATCCTTTACCCCAGTACTTC.

This clonotype was found a few times. The J gene is TRBJ1-2, the V gene TRBV12-3 or TRBV12-4; D unresolved. The CDR3 covers 13 residues. The V end was cut by 3 bases, the J end by 6 bases, with 11 bases between. The DNA of the CDR3 is TGTGCCAGCAGTTTGGCGGGTCAAGATGGCTACACCTTC. It yields the protein CASSLAGQDGYTF.

V gene TRBV9 combines with J gene TRBJ2-1; no reliable D call. Trimming stripped 3 bases from V and 7 bases from J, with 8 bases between. There are 12 residues in the CDR3. CDR1 and CDR2 (germline): SGDLS, YYNGEE. The CDR3 DNA is TGTGCCAGCAGCGCCCTAGGGAATGAGCAGTTCTTC. This codes for CASSALGNEQFF.

This clonotype appeared a few times. This chain joins TRBV9 and TRBJ1-4; D gene unclear. Trimming shortened V by 3 bases and J by 0 bases, and 12 bases separated the two germline ends. Germline V gives CDR1 SGDLS, CDR2 YYNGEE. The CDR3 length is 16 residues. CDR3 bases: TGTGCCAGCAGCGCCCACGGAGGAGCAACTAATGAAAAACTGTTTTTT. This sequence encodes CASSAHGGATNEKLFF.

The chain has TRBV19 and TRBJ1-1; D unclear. Germline values: CDR1 LNHDA, CDR2 SQIVND (reference sequence). With 2 bases removed from V and 0 bases from J, the gap between germline ends came to 16 bases. This CDR3 has 17 residues. The CDR3 region has the DNA TGTGCCAGTAGTATAAGCACTTTAAGGAGGATGAACACTGAAGCTTTCTTT. Translated, it gives CASSISTLRRMNTEAFF. The complete variable domain, with remaining parts taken from reference TRBV19 and TRBJ1-1, reads DGGITQSPKYLFRKEGQNVTLSCEQNLNHDAMYWYRQDPGQGLRLIYYSQIVNDFQKGDIAEGYSVSREKKESFPLTVTSAQKNPTAFYLCASSISTLRRMNTEAFFGQGTRLTVV.

The chain uses TRBV7-9 and TRBJ2-1, with 11 nucleotides matching TRBD1. Germline values: CDR1 SEHNR, CDR2 FQNEAQ (reference sequence). J gave up 4 bases and V 4 bases, and 15 bases lay outside the gene matches. The CDR3 loop spans 19 amino acids. CDR3 region: CASSSLNLAGTGGYNEQFF. CDR3 DNA: TGTGCCAGCAGCTCTTTAAACCTGGCGGGGACAGGGGGGTACAATGAGCAGTTCTTC.

The V and J genes are TRBV28 and TRBJ2-1; D not resolved. Germline values: CDR1 MDHEN, CDR2 SYDVKM. This CDR3 comprises 14 residues. The ends were cut back, 2 bases at V and 4 bases at J, with 9 bases in the middle. CDR3 residues: CASSLLRLYNEQFF. CDR3 in DNA: TGTGCCAGCAGTTTACTGCGGCTTTACAATGAGCAGTTCTTC.

This clonotype was picked up a small number of times. V and J are TRBV20-1 and TRBJ2-7; 9 nucleotides align to TRBD2. The CDR3 consists of 14 residues. Germline V gene sequence: CDR1 DFQATT, CDR2 SNEGSKA (reference sequence). V was pared by 5 bases and J by 3 bases, with 8 bases of the junction left unmatched. The CDR3 here is CSAGETSGVYEQYF. CDR3 nucleotide sequence: TGCAGTGCTGGCGAGACTAGCGGAGTCTACGAGCAGTACTTC.

The rearrangement joins TRBV20-1 to TRBJ2-7; no clear D gene. The V end lost 5 bases, the J end lost 3 bases, and 14 bases lay between the germline ends. Germline V lookup: CDR1 DFQATT, CDR2 SNEGSKA (reference sequence). CDR3 length equals 13 residues. The CDR3 reads CSAVDPSYYEQYF. CDR3 nucleotide sequence: TGCAGTGCTGTGGACCCCTCATACTACGAGCAGTACTTC.